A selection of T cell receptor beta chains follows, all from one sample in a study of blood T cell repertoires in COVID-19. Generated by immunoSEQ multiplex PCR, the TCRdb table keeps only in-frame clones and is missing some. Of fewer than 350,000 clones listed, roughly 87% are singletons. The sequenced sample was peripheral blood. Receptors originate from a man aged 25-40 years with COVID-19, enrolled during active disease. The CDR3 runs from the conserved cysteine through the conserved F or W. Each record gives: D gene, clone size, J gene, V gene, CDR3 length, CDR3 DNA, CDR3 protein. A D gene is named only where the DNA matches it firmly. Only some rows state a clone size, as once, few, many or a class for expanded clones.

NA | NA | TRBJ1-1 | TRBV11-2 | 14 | TGTGCCAGCAGCTGGGCACAGACCCAGCTGGGAGCTTTCTTT | CASSWAQTQLGAFF
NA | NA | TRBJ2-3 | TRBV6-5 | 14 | TGTGCCAGCAGTTACCTGCGGGTCACAGATACGCAGTATTTT | CASSYLRVTDTQYF
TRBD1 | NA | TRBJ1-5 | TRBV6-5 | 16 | TGTGCCAGCAGTTACTCGTGGACAGGGAATCATCAGCCCCAGCATTTT | CASSYSWTGNHQPQHF
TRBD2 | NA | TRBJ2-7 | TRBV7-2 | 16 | TGTGCCAGCAGCCAGAGGGTAGCGGGAAGCCCCTACGAGCAGTACTTC | CASSQRVAGSPYEQYF
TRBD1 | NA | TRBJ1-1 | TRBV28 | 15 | TGTGCCAGCAGTTTATCGACAGGGGGTGGGCTAGAAGCTTTCTTT | CASSLSTGGGLEAFF
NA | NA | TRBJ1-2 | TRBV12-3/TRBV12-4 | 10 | TGTGCCAGCAGTTTAGTAGGCTACACCTTC | CASSLVGYTF
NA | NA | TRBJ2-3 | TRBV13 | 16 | TGTGCCAGCAGCTTAGGGGGCCCACTCGTCACAGATACGCAGTATTTT | CASSLGGPLVTDTQYF
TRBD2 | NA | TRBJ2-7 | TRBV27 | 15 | TGTGCCAGCAGTCTGGGACTAGCGGGAGGGAACGAGCAGTACTTC | CASSLGLAGGNEQYF
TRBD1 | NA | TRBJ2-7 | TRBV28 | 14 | TGTGCCAGCAGTCTTCCGACAGGGCTCTACGAGCAGTACTTC | CASSLPTGLYEQYF
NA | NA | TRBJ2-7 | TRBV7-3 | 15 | TGTGCCAGCAGCCCCTGGGGACTTCCCTACAGAGAGCAGTACTTC | CASSPWGLPYREQYF
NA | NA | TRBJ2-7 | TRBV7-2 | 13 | TGTGCCAGCAGCTCAAACGAACTCTACGAGCAGTACTTC | CASSSNELYEQYF
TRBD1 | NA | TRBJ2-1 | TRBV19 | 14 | TGTGCCAGTAGTATTGGGACAGACGGAAATGAGCAGTTCTTC | CASSIGTDGNEQFF
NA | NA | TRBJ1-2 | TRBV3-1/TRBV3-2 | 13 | TGTGCCAGCAGCCAAGGAGGTAGTGAAGTTTACACCTTC | CASSQGGSEVYTF
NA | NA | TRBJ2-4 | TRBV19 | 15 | TGTGCCAGTAGTAAGGGGCAGAGAAACAAAAACATTCAGTACTTC | CASSKGQRNKNIQYF
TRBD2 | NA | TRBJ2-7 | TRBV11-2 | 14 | TGTGCCAGCAGCTCCCGGACTAGCGGCTACGAGCAGTACTTC | CASSSRTSGYEQYF
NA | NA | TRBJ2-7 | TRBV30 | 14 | TGTGCCTGGAGTGTAGGCGGAACAACCTACGAGCAGTACTTC | CAWSVGGTTYEQYF
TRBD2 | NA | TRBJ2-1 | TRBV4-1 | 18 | TGCGCCAGCAGCCAAGGACTGGGGGCGGGAGGGAGGACGAATGAGCAGTTCTTC | CASSQGLGAGGRTNEQFF
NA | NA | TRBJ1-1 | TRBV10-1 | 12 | TGCGCCAGCAGCGTTGTCGGCACTGAAGCTTTCTTT | CASSVVGTEAFF
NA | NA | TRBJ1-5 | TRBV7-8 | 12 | TGTGCCAGCGCGGATAGCAATCAGCCCCAGCATTTT | CASADSNQPQHF
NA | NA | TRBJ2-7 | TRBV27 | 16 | TGTGCCAGCAGTTTACGGCTTGACAGGGACTCTACGGTGCAGTACTTC | CASSLRLDRDSTVQYF
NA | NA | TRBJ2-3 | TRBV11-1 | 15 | TGTGCCAGCAGCTTAATCGGTCAGGGGAGAGATACGCAGTATTTT | CASSLIGQGRDTQYF
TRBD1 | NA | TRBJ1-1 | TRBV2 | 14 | TGTGCCAGCAGGTGGACAGGGATGAACACTGAAGCTTTCTTT | CASRWTGMNTEAFF
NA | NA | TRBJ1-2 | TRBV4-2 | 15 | TGTGCCAGCAGCCAAAGCTCCCAAATAAACTATGGCTACACCTTC | CASSQSSQINYGYTF
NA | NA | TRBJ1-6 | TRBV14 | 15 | TGTGCCAGCAGCCAAGAACGGTTCCCTAATTCACCCCTCCACTTT | CASSQERFPNSPLHF
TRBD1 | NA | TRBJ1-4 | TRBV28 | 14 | TGTGCCAGCTTGACGACAGGGGCGGGTGAAAAACTGTTTTTT | CASLTTGAGEKLFF
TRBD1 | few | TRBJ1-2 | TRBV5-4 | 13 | TGTGCCAGCAGCTGGACGACAGGGTCTGGCTACACCTTC | CASSWTTGSGYTF
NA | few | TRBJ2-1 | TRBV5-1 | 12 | TGCGCCAGCAACCTGAACGGGAATGAGCAGTTCTTC | CASNLNGNEQFF
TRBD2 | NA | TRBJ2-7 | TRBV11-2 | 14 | TGTGCCAGCAGCTTCCTAGCGGGGGAACAAGAGCAGTACTTC | CASSFLAGEQEQYF
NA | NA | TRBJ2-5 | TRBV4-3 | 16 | TGCGCCAGCAGCCAAGACAGGAAAGGGGGTCAAGAGACCCAGTACTTC | CASSQDRKGGQETQYF
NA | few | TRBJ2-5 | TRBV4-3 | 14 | TGCGCCAGCAGCCAAGGATGGGGCAAAGAGACCCAGTACTTC | CASSQGWGKETQYF
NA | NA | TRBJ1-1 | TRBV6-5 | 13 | TGTGCCAGCAGTTATCAAGGGGTCACTGAAGCTTTCTTT | CASSYQGVTEAFF
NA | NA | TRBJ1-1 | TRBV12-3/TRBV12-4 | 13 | TGTGCCAGCAGTTTACGGGGGAACACTGAAGCTTTCTTT | CASSLRGNTEAFF
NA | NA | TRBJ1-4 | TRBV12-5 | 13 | TGTGCTAGTAAGCAGAGCGAAAATGAAAAACTGTTTTTT | CASKQSENEKLFF
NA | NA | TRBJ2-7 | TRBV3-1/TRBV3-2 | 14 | TGTGCCAGCAGCCCCCCGGGACTTCTATACGAGCAGTACTTC | CASSPPGLLYEQYF
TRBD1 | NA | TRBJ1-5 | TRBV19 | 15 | TGTGCCAGTACCCGCCGACAGGGGTCCGAACAGCCCCAGCATTTT | CASTRRQGSEQPQHF
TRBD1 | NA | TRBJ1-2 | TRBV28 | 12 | TGTGCCAGCAGTTCGACAGGGGATGGCTACACCTTC | CASSSTGDGYTF
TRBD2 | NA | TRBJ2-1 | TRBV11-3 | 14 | TGTGCCAGCAGCCCGGGACTAGCGGGTAATGAGCAGTTCTTC | CASSPGLAGNEQFF
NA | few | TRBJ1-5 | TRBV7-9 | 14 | TGTGCCAGCAGCTTAGTATCTAGCAATCAGCCCCAGCATTTT | CASSLVSSNQPQHF
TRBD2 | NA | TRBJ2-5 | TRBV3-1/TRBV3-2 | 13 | TGTGCCAGCAGGACTAGCGGGAGTGAGACCCAGTACTTC | CASRTSGSETQYF
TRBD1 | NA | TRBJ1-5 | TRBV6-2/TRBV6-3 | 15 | TGTGCCAGCAGTGAGGACAGGGTGATGAATCAGCCCCAGCATTTT | CASSEDRVMNQPQHF
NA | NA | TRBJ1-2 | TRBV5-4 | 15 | TGTGCCAGCAGCCCCGTCGACTGGAGGGGAGGAGGCTACACCTTC | CASSPVDWRGGGYTF
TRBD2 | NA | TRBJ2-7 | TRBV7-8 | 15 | TGTGCCAGCAGCTTTAAGAGCGGGGGACCATACGAGCAGTACTTC | CASSFKSGGPYEQYF
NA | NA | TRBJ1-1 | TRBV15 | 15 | TGTGCCACCAGCCCCTTTTTGGGGGCAAACACTGAAGCTTTCTTT | CATSPFLGANTEAFF
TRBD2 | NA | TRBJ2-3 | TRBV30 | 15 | TGTGCCTGGCCAACGGAGGCGGGGGGAGGGGATACGCAGTATTTT | CAWPTEAGGGDTQYF
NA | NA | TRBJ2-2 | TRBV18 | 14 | TGTGCCAGCTCACCACGACAGAACACCGGGGAGCTGTTTTTT | CASSPRQNTGELFF
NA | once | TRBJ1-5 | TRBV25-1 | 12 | TGTGCCAGCAGTGGTACCGGGCAGCCCCAGCATTTT | CASSGTGQPQHF
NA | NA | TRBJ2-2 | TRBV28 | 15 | TGTGCCAGCAGTCTCCTAGCACTAAACACCGGGGAGCTGTTTTTT | CASSLLALNTGELFF
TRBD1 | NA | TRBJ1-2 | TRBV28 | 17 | TGTGCCAGCAGTTTAAGAACGTCGGACAGGGGGCTACGTGGCTACACCTTC | CASSLRTSDRGLRGYTF
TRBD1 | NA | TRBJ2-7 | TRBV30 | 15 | TGTGCCTGGAGTGAGGGACAGGATACACGTGTTATACAGTACTTC | CAWSEGQDTRVIQYF
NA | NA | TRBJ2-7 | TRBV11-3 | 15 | TGTGCCAGCAGCTTTAGGGGGGGCCCCTCCTACGAGCAGTACTTC | CASSFRGGPSYEQYF
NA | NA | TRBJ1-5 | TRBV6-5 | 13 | TGTGCCAGCAGTTACTCCAGAAATCAGCCCCAGCATTTT | CASSYSRNQPQHF
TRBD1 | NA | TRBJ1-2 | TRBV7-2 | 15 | TGTGCCAGCAGCACGACAGGGGGAAGTAACTATGGCTACACCTTC | CASSTTGGSNYGYTF
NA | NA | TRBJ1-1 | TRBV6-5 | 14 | TGTGCCAGCAGTTACGGGACACTGAACACTGAAGCTTTCTTT | CASSYGTLNTEAFF
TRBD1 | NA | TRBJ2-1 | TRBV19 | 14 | TGTGCCAGCCTACGGGACAGTTCCTACAATGAGCAGTTCTTC | CASLRDSSYNEQFF
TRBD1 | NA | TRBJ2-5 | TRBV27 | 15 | TGTGCCAGCAAACATCTGACAGGGGGCGGGGAGACCCAGTACTTC | CASKHLTGGGETQYF
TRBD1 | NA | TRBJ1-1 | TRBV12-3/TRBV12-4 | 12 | TGTGCCAGCAGTCTGACAGGGGTTGAAGCTTTCTTT | CASSLTGVEAFF
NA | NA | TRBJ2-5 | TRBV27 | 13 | TGTGCCAGCAGTTTAAGGGACACCGAGACCCAGTACTTC | CASSLRDTETQYF